This TCR beta chain was documented in a study of pediatric ulcerative colitis. Findings of the study overall: Rectal repertoires separated controls, mild-moderate and acute severe colitis. Some T cells in rectal biopsies may come from blood, especially with overt colitis.

Trimming shortened V by 8 bases and J by 5 bases, and 19 bases separated the two germline ends. This CDR3 region has 14 residues. Germline-derived CDR1 and CDR2 are LNHDA and SQIVND (reference sequence). During colonoscopy, one to two rectal pinch biopsies were collected. On this clone itself: The target antigen is unknown.

Sequencing was at survey level. Repertoires were generated with immunoSEQ multiplex PCR, while TCRdb's copy carries only in-frame clones and drops some. The top ten hold around 9.2% of the sample, which has around 40,000 clones, roughly 71% seen once. The TCR was taken from a boy between 5 and 17 years old with severe ulcerative colitis. Sequences were obtained from gut tissue. J is TRBJ2-7 and V is TRBV19; D gene ambiguous. This CDR3 is CASGFRAATNEQYF. In DNA form, the CDR3 reads TGTGCCAGTGGATTCCGGGCGGCAACTAACGAGCAGTACTTC.